The 11 T cell receptor beta chains given below trace back to one sample, sequenced in a study of blood T cell repertoires in COVID-19. Only in-frame clones appear in the TCRdb table, and some are missing; sequencing was by immunoSEQ multiplex PCR. The table includes about 36,000 clones, more than 75% detected once. Sequenced: peripheral blood. The receptors were sampled from a man between 65 and 85 years old with acute or convalescent COVID-19.

The chain recombines TRBV6-2 or TRBV6-3 with TRBJ2-1; 9 positions match TRBD2. The CDR3 consists of 16 residues. Per germline, CDR1 MNHEY and CDR2 SVGEGT. With 5 bases clipped from V and 2 bases from J, the junction kept 7 bases outside the gene matches. The CDR3 nucleotides are TGTGCCAGCAGTCCAGGGAGCGGGAGGCCCTACAATGAGCAGTTCTTC. It yields the protein CASSPGSGRPYNEQFF.

This chain connects TRBV11-2 to TRBJ1-6; D gene uncertain. The V gene lost 6 bases and the J gene lost 11 bases, with 8 bases spanning the gap. Germline CDR1 is SGHAT and CDR2 is FQNNGV. The CDR3 runs to 11 residues. The chain's CDR3 is CASSSSAPLHF. CDR3 DNA sequence: TGTGCCAGCAGTTCCTCAGCACCCCTCCACTTT.

V usage is TRBV19 and J usage is TRBJ1-1; D gene uncertain. The CDR3 contains 13 residues. Germline V gene sequence: CDR1 LNHDA, CDR2 SQIVND (reference sequence). Trimming took 4 bases from V and 1 from J, leaving 7 bases between them. As DNA, the CDR3 is TGTGCCAGTAGTAGAACACCGAACACTGAAGCTTTCTTT. Its protein product is CASSRTPNTEAFF.

This chain links TRBV27 with TRBJ2-7, with TRBD1 matching over 7 bases. V lost 0 bases and J lost 0; bases outside the gene matches: 11. The CDR3 consists of 18 residues. CDR1 and CDR2 (germline): MNHEY, SMNVEV (reference sequence). The CDR3 sequence: CASSLSGIDRVLSYEQYF. The CDR3 nucleotides read TGTGCCAGCAGTTTATCGGGGATAGACAGGGTCCTCTCCTACGAGCAGTACTTC.

CDR3 residues: CASSLTPDRNNSPLHF. In nucleotides, the CDR3 is TGTGCCAGCAGCTTGACACCGGACAGGAATAATTCACCCCTCCACTTT. The chain combines TRBV5-5 with TRBJ1-6; TRBD1 matches at 7 bases. The V gene's germline CDR1 is SGHKS and CDR2 YYEKEE (reference sequence). The CDR3 is 16 amino acids. J lost 5 bases, V lost 1 base, and 6 bases had no gene match.

J is TRBJ2-2 and V is TRBV5-1; 8 bases map to TRBD2. V dropped 4 bases and J dropped 5; count of bases not matched to a gene: 1. The CDR3 length is 13 residues. Germline assignment: CDR1 SGHRS and CDR2 YFSETQ. In DNA, the CDR3 is TGCGCCAGCAGCCGGGAGGGGACCGGGGAGCTGTTTTTT. As protein: CASSREGTGELFF.

This clone was recorded only once. This chain uses TRBV7-6 with TRBJ2-7; TRBD2 aligns across 9 bases. The CDR3 extends over 15 amino acids. V lost 1 base, J lost 2 bases, and 3 bases stayed unmatched. Germline V CDR1 and CDR2: SGHVS, FNYEAQ. Here the CDR3 DNA reads TGTGCCAGCAGCTTAGGGCTAGCGGGACCCTACGAGCAGTACTTC. This translates into CASSLGLAGPYEQYF.

This chain joins TRBV5-1 and TRBJ1-3; D uncertain. This CDR3 is 15 amino acids long. Germline V gene sequence: CDR1 SGHRS, CDR2 YFSETQ. Trimming shortened V by 5 bases and J by 0 bases, and 12 bases separated the two germline ends. DNA of the CDR3: TGCGCCAGCAGTCGGGCAGCGGGCTCTGGAAACACCATATATTTT. Amino acid sequence: CASSRAAGSGNTIYF.

The genes are TRBV6-5 and TRBJ2-7; TRBD1 aligns across 10 bases. The trim removed 2 bases at V and 3 bases at J, leaving 1 base unmatched. The CDR3 consists of 14 residues. Germline V gene data show CDR1 as MNHEY and CDR2 as SVGAGI. The CDR3 region has the DNA TGTGCCAGCAGTTACCGGGACAGGGGCTACGAGCAGTACTTC. It encodes CASSYRDRGYEQYF.

The chain joins TRBV5-4 to TRBJ2-7; D is possibly TRBD2 (5 bases). Trimming removed 1 base at V and 5 bases at J, with 13 bases between. Germline V gives CDR1 SGHNT, CDR2 YYREEE (reference sequence). This CDR3 contains 14 residues. DNA of the CDR3: TGTGCCAGCAGCTTGTATCCCGCCGGGGACGAGCAGTACTTC. It is translated as CASSLYPAGDEQYF.

The chain recombines TRBV7-6 with TRBJ2-5; D may be TRBD1 (6 bases). The CDR3 loop spans 13 amino acids. The germline V and J ends were trimmed by 0 bases and 10 bases, with 12 bases remaining between them. Per germline, CDR1 SGHVS and CDR2 FNYEAQ. Here the CDR3 reads CASSLAQGSNQYF. CDR3 bases: TGTGCCAGCAGCTTAGCACAGGGCTCCAACCAGTACTTC. Full variable domain (rest looked up from reference TRBV7-6 and TRBJ2-5): GAGVSQSPRYKVTKRGQDVALRCDPISGHVSLYWYRQALGQGPEFLTYFNYEAQQDKSGLPNDRFSAERPEGSISTLTIQRTEQRDSAMYRCASSLAQGSNQYFGPGTRLLVL.